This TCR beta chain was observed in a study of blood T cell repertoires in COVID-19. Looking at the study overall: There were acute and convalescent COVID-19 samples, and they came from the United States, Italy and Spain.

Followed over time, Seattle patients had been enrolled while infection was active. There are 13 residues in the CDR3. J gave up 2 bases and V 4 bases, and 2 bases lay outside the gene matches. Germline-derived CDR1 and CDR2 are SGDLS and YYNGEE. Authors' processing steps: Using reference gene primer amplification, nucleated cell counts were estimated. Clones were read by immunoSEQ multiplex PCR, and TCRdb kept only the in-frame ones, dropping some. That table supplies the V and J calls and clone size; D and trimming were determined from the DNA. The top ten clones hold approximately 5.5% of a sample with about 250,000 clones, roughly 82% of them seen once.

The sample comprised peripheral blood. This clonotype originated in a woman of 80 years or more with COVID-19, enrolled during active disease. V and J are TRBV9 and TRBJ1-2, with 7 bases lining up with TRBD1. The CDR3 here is CASSSTGNYGYTF. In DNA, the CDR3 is TGTGCCAGCAGCTCGACAGGGAACTATGGCTACACCTTC.